This TCR beta chain originates from a study of response to subunit inactivated influenza vaccine. Study observations and caveats: Seasonal influenza vaccination, on each occasion, was suggested by the authors to recruit few new T cells.

A note on this clonotype: The target antigen is unknown.

TCRdb fed the RT-PCR reads into MiXCR, producing one record per CDR3 protein. The table records roughly 650,000 distinct CDR3 sequences, approximately 14% of them present only once. The sequence derives from a man aged 45-65 years who received an inactivated influenza vaccine. The material was PBMCs from blood, obtained approximately 15 days before vaccination.

The CDR3 spells CSARGYGNRAPRGEQYF. The CDR3, as DNA: TGCAGTGCTAGAGGGTATGGGAACAGGGCCCCCCGAGGGGAGCAGTACTTC. The gene calls are TRBV20-1 and TRBJ2-7; maybe TRBD1 (6 bases). The CDR3 runs to 17 residues. The germline gives CDR1 DFQATT, CDR2 SNEGSKA (reference sequence). Between the trimmed V and J ends, which lost 1 base and 7 bases, there was a span of 26 bases.